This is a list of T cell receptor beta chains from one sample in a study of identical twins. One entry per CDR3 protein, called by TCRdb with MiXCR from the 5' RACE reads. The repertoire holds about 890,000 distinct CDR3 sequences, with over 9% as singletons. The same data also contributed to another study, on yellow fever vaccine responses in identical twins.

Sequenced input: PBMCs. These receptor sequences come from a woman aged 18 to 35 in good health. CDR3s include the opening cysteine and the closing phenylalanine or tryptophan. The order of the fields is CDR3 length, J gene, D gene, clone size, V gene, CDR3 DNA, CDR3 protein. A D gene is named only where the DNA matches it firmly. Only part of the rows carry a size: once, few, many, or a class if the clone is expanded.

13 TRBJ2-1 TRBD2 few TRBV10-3 TGTGCCATCCGGACTAGCGGGAGGGATGAGCAGTTCTTC CAIRTSGRDEQFF
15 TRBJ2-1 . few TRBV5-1 TGCGCCAGCAGCTTGGCGGGAGAGTGGTACAATGAGCAGTTCTTC CASSLAGEWYNEQFF
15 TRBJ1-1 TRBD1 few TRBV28 TGTGCCAGCAGTCCCCCCCGGACAGGGAAGGCTGAAGCTTTCTTT CASSPPRTGKAEAFF
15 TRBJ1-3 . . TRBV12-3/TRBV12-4 TGTGCCAGCAGTTTAGGGCGCTTCTCTGGAAACACCATATATTTT CASSLGRFSGNTIYF
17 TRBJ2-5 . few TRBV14 TGTGCCAGCAGCCAACTACGCGGGACAATACCCCAAGAGACCCAGTACTTC CASSQLRGTIPQETQYF
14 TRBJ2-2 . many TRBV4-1 TGCGCCAGCAGCCAAATGGGGGGCACCGGGGAGCTGTTTTTT CASSQMGGTGELFF
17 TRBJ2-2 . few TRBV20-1 TGCAGTGCTAGAGATCAGACTCGACTAGAGGGGACCGGGGAGCTGTTTTTT CSARDQTRLEGTGELFF
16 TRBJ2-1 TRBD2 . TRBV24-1 TGTGCCACCAGTGATTTGGCTAGCGGGAGATACAATGAGCAGTTCTTC CATSDLASGRYNEQFF
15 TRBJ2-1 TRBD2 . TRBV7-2 TGTGCCAGCAGCCTCAGTCGGGGGGGATACAATGAGCAGTTCTTC CASSLSRGGYNEQFF
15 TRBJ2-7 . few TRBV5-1 TGCGCCAGCAGCTTGGTTGCGGTGAACTCCTACGAGCAGTACTTC CASSLVAVNSYEQYF
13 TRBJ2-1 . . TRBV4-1 TGCGCCAGCAGCCAAGATGAGTACATTGAGCAGTTCTTC CASSQDEYIEQFF
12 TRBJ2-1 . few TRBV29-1 TGCAGCGTTGACCGTGGGAGCGATGAGCAGTTCTTC CSVDRGSDEQFF
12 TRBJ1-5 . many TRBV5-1 TGCGCCAGCAAGGCGGGACATCAGCCCCAGCATTTT CASKAGHQPQHF
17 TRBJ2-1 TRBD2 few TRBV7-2 TGTGCCAGCAGCGCGCCGGGACTAGCGGGAGTATCGAATGAGCAGTTCTTC CASSAPGLAGVSNEQFF
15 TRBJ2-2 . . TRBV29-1 TGCAGCGTTACCGCGGAATCGGGGATCACCGGGGAGCTGTTTTTT CSVTAESGITGELFF
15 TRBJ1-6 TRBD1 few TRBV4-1 TGCGCCAGCAGCCCACCGGGACAGGGGCCCTCACCCCTCCACTTT CASSPPGQGPSPLHF
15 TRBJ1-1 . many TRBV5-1 TGCGCCAGCAGCTTGGGGACTGGTCCGAACACTGAAGCTTTCTTT CASSLGTGPNTEAFF
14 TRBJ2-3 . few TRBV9 TGTGCCAGCAGCGTAACAGGGCGGCCAGATACGCAGTATTTT CASSVTGRPDTQYF
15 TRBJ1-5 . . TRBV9 TGTGCCAGCAGCGTAGAGGGGGAAGACTACCAGCCCCAGCATTTT CASSVEGEDYQPQHF
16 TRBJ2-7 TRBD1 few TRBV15 TGTGCCACCAGCAGAGCCGGGACAGGGACTTCCTACGAGCAGTACTTC CATSRAGTGTSYEQYF
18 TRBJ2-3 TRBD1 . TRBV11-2 TGTGCCAGCAGCTTAGAGGGCCCGGGCAGGGGGCTTGGGGATACGCAGTATTTT CASSLEGPGRGLGDTQYF
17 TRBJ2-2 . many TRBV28 TGTGCCAGCAGTTCTGGGGTATCTGGTGGATTCACCGGGGAGCTGTTTTTT CASSSGVSGGFTGELFF
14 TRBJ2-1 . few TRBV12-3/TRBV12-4 TGTGCCAGCAGTCCTACAGGGACTGGCAATGAGCAGTTCTTC CASSPTGTGNEQFF
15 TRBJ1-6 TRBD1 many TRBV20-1 TGCAGTGCTAGAGGGACCGGGACAGGGATTTCACCCCTCCACTTT CSARGTGTGISPLHF
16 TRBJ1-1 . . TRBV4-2 TGTGCCAGCAGCCAACGACCGGCAGCGGGTTATACTGAAGCTTTCTTT CASSQRPAAGYTEAFF
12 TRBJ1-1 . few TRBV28 TGTGCCAGCAAAGCAGGGGCCACTGAAGCTTTCTTT CASKAGATEAFF
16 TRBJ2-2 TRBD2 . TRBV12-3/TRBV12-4 TGTGCCAGCAGTTTTCCCCTAGCGGAGAACACCGGGGAGCTGTTTTTT CASSFPLAENTGELFF
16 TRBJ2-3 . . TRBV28 TGTGCCAGCAGCCCTGGGGCCGGGCTAAGCACAGATACGCAGTATTTT CASSPGAGLSTDTQYF
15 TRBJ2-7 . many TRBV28 TGTGCCAGCAGTTTGTGGGCGGCGAGCTCCTACGAGCAGTACTTC CASSLWAASSYEQYF
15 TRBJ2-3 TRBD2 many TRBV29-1 TGCAGCGTTGAATCGACTAGCGGGTACACAGATACGCAGTATTTT CSVESTSGYTDTQYF
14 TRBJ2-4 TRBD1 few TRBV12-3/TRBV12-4 TGTGCCAGCAGAGTAGGACAGGGGGAAAACATTCAGTACTTC CASRVGQGENIQYF
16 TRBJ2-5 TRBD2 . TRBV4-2 TGTGCCAGCAGCCCTTTCGGGGGGGCCCCCCAAGAGACCCAGTACTTC CASSPFGGAPQETQYF